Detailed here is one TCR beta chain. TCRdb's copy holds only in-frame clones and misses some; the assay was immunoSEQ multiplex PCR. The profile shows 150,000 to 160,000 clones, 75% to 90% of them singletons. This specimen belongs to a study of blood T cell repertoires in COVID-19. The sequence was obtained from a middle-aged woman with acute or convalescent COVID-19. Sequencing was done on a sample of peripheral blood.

This CDR3 is CATSIPGPSTDTQYF. CDR3 DNA: TGTGCCACCAGCATTCCAGGGCCGAGCACAGATACGCAGTATTTT. V gene TRBV15 combines with J gene TRBJ2-3; the D gene is possibly TRBD1 (5 bases). The germline V and J ends were trimmed by 4 bases and 0 bases, with 11 bases remaining between them. Germline V gives CDR1 LNHNV, CDR2 YYDKDF (reference sequence). The CDR3 totals 15 residues.